One and the same sample provided the 6 T cell receptor beta chains below, sequenced in a study of OX40 agonist ivuxolimab in advanced cancers. The repertoire was sequenced with immunoSEQ multiplex PCR; TCRdb's copy has only in-frame clones and lacks some. The sample contains about 80,000 clones, around 86% of which appear only once. The sequences come from CD4+ or CD8+ T cells sorted from blood, collected in a trial of the OX40 agonist ivuxolimab. All receptors derive from an adult with an advanced solid tumor such as melanoma, head and neck, liver or kidney cancer.

The chain couples TRBV18 to TRBJ2-7; D possibly corresponds to TRBD2 (5 bases). This CDR3 spans 15 amino acids. Trimming removed 2 bases at V and 7 bases at J, with 18 bases between. Germline-derived CDR1 and CDR2 are KGHSH and LQKENI. For the CDR3, the DNA is TGTGCCAGCTCACCAACGAGGGCCAGACCCGGGGAGCAGTACGTC. Its protein product is CASSPTRARPGEQYV.

This sequence joins TRBV5-1 and TRBJ2-7; D may correspond to TRBD1 or TRBD2 (5 bases each). This CDR3 is built from 16 residues. Germline-derived CDR1 and CDR2 are SGHRS and YFSETQ. The V end was cut by 3 bases, the J end by 4 bases, with 20 bases between. DNA of the CDR3: TGCGCCAGCAGCTCGGGGCATCGCCTACCTAGTTACGAGCAGTACTTC. It translates to CASSSGHRLPSYEQYF.

This sequence joins TRBV7-3 and TRBJ2-1; 8 bases match TRBD1. The V gene's germline CDR1 is SGHTA and CDR2 FQGTGA. J gave up 7 bases and V 4 bases, and 9 bases lay outside the gene matches. The CDR3 length is 15 residues. CDR3 in amino acids: CASSYRDRLLNEQFF. The CDR3 coding sequence is TGTGCCAGCAGCTACCGGGACAGGCTGTTGAATGAGCAGTTCTTC.

This clone was counted a few times. The chain is built from TRBV19 and TRBJ1-5; TRBD1 agrees at 7 bases. The CDR3 covers 14 residues. CDR1 is LNHDA and CDR2 is SQIVND in the germline V gene (reference sequence). The J segment lost 4 bases and the V segment lost 6 bases, leaving 6 bases of the junction unmatched. The CDR3 DNA follows: TGTGCCAGTAGGTACGTCAGGGGGAATCAGCCCCAGCATTTT. Encoded protein: CASRYVRGNQPQHF.

V gene TRBV7-3 combines with J gene TRBJ2-1, with 12 bases matching TRBD2. The V segment lost 5 bases and the J segment 7 bases; nucleotides outside the gene matches: 6. From germline, CDR1 is SGHTA and CDR2 FQGTGA. The CDR3 covers 15 residues. The CDR3 sequence is CASSPRLAGANEQFF. CDR3 coding DNA: TGTGCCAGCAGCCCCAGACTAGCGGGAGCGAATGAGCAGTTCTTC.

The V gene is TRBV5-1, the J gene TRBJ2-5, with 8 bases identical to TRBD2. Germline V gives CDR1 SGHRS, CDR2 YFSETQ. This CDR3 spans 14 amino acids. With 0 bases clipped from V and 5 bases from J, the junction kept 3 bases outside the gene matches. The CDR3 protein is CASSLAQRGETQYF. The CDR3 nucleotides are TGCGCCAGCAGCTTGGCTCAGCGGGGGGAGACCCAGTACTTC. The complete variable domain, with remaining parts taken from reference TRBV5-1 and TRBJ2-5, reads KAGVTQTPRYLIKTRGQQVTLSCSPISGHRSVSWYQQTPGQGLQFLFEYFSETQRNKGNFPGRFSGRQFSNSRSEMNVSTLELGDSALYLCASSLAQRGETQYFGPGTRLLVL.